This entry concerns a single T cell receptor beta chain. What it binds is unknown. The sample comes from a study of a mutant IDH1 vaccine in newly diagnosed glioma. The wider study: Most patients had radiochemotherapy with temozolomide before enrollment; others had one alone.

This CDR3 is built from 16 residues. V lost 2 bases and J lost 2, with 15 bases in between. The germline gives CDR1 SEHNR, CDR2 FQNEAQ (reference sequence). TCRdb's copy holds only in-frame clones and misses some; the assay was immunoSEQ multiplex PCR. The sample yields 31,000 or so clones, approximately 77% seen once. Time point given: week 35, safety follow-up. Each dose of the vaccine consisted of 300 ug of mutant IDH1 20-mer peptide, with topical imiquimod. Vaccination of patients was performed eight times, in weeks 1, 3, 5, 7, 11, 15, 19 and 23. The chain couples TRBV7-9 to TRBJ2-5; D not certain. The TCR comes from a man aged 25-45 years with glioma. The sample consisted of PBMCs, taken from a glioma patient whose treatment included an IDH1 peptide vaccine. The CDR3 bases are TGTGCCAGCAGCTTAACCGGTCCGGGCTCACAAGAGACCCAGTACTTC. The encoded protein is CASSLTGPGSQETQYF.